This T cell receptor beta chain came from a study of cytomegalovirus exposure and HLA in healthy donors. PCR primers comprised 60 Vbeta and 13 Jbeta primers. Using immunoSEQ multiplex PCR, the repertoire was profiled, and TCRdb retains in-frame clones only, with some absent. The table lists approximately 210,000 clones, 85% to 90% of them singletons. CDR3 length: 15 amino acids. Germline CDR1 and CDR2: MNHNS and SASEGT. Deletions cut 5 bases from V and 0 bases from J, with 11 bases between. The J gene is TRBJ2-4, the V gene TRBV6-1; perhaps TRBD1 as D (6 bases). The sequence was obtained from a man aged 25 to 40 in good health and CMV-seronegative. Sequenced input: PBMCs. DNA of the CDR3: TGTGCCAGCAGTCTAACAGGGATAGCCAAAAACATTCAGTACTTC. Protein product: CASSLTGIAKNIQYF.